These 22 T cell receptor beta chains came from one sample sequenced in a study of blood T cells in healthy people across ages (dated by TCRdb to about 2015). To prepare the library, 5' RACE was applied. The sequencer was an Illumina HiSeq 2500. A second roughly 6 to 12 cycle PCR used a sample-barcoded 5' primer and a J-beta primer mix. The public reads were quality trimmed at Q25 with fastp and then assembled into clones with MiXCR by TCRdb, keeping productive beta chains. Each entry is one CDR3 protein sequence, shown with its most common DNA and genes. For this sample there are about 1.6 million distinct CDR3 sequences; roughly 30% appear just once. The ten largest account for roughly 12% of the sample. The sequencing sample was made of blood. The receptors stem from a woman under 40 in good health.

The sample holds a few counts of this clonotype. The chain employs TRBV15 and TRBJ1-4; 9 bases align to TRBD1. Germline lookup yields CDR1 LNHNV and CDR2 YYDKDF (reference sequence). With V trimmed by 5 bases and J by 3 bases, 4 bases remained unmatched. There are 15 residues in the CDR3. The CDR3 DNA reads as TGTGCCACCAGCTTCCGACAGGGGGCTAATGAAAAACTGTTTTTT. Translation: CATSFRQGANEKLFF.

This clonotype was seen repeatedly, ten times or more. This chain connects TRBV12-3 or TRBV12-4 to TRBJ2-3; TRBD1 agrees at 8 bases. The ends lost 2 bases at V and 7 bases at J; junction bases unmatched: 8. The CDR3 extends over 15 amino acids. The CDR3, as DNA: TGTGCCAGCAGTTTACGGACAGGGAGGAGAAATACGCAGTATTTT. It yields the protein CASSLRTGRRNTQYF.

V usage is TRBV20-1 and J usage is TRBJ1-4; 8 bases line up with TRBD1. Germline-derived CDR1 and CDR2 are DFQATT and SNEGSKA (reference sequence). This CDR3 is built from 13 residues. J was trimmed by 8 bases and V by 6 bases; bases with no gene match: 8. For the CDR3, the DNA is TGCAGTGCCGGGGTCACAGGGGGGGAAAAACTGTTTTTT. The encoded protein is CSAGVTGGEKLFF.

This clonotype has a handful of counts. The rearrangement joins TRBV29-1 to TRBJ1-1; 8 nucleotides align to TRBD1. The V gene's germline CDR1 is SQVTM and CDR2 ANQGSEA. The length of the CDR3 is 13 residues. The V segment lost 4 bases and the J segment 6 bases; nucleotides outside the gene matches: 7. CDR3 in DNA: TGCAGCGTTGGGGGACAGGTATGGGCTGAAGCTTTCTTT. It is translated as CSVGGQVWAEAFF.

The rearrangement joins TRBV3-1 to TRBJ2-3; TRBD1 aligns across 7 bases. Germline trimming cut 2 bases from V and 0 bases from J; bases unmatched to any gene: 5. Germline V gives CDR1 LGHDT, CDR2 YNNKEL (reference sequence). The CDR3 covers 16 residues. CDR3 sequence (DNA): TGTGCCAGCAGCCAACTCAACAGGGGAAGCACAGATACGCAGTATTTT. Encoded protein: CASSQLNRGSTDTQYF.

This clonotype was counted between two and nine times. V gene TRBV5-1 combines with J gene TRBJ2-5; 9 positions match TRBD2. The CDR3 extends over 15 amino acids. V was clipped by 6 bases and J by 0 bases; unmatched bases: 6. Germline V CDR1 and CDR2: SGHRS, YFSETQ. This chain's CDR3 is CASTTLAGDQETQYF. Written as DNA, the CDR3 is TGCGCCAGCACAACTTTAGCGGGGGACCAAGAGACCCAGTACTTC.

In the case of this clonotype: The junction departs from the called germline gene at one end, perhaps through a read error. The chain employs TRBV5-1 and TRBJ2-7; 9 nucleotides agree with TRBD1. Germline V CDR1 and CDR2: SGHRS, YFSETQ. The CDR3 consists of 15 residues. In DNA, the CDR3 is TGCGCCGGCAGCTTGGAAGGGACAGGGTATTACGAGCAGTACTTC. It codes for CAGSLEGTGYYEQYF.

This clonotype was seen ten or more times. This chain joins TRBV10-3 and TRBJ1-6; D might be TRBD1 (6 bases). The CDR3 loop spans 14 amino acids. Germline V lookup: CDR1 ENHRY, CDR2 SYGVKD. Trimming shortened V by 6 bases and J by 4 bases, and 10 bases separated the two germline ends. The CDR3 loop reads CAISGQTYNSPLHF. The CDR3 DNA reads TGTGCCATCAGCGGACAGACATATAATTCACCCCTCCACTTT.

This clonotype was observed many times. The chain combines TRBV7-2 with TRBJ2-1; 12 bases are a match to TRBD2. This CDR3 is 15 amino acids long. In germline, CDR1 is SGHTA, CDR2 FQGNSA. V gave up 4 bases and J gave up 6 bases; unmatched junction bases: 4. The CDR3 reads CASSYGLAGTNEQFF. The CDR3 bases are TGTGCCAGCAGCTACGGACTAGCGGGAACCAATGAGCAGTTCTTC.

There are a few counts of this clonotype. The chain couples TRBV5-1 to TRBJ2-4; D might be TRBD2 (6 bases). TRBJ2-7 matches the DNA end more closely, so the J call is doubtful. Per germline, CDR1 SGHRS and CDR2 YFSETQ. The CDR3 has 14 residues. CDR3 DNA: TGCGCCAGCAGCCGCGCGGGGACTCCACTCGAGCAGTACTTC. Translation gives CASSRAGTPLEQYF.

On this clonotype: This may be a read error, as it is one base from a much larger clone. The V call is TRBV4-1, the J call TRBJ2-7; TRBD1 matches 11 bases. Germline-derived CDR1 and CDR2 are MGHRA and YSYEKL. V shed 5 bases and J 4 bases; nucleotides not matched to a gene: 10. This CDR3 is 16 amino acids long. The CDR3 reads CASSSHRDRGTYEQYF. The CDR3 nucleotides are TGCGCCAGCAGCTCCCATCGGGACAGGGGGACGTACGAGCAGTACTTC.

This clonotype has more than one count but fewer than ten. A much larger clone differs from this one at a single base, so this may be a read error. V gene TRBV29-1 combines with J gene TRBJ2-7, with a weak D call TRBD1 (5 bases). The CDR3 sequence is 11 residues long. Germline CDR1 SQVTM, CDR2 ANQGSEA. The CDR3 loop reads CSVEGGYERYF. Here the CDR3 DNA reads TGCAGCGTTGAAGGGGGCTACGAGCGGTACTTC.

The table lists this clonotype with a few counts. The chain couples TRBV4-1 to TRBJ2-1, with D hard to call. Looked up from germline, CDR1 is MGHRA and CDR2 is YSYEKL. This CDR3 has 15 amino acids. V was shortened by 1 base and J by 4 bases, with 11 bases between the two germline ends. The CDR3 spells CASSQVGGKYNEQFF. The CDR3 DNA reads TGCGCCAGCAGCCAAGTAGGCGGAAAATACAATGAGCAGTTCTTC.

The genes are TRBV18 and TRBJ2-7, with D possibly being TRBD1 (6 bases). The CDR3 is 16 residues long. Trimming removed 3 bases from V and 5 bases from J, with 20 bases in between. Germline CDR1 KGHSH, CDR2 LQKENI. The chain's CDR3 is CASSPPNQARGHEQYF. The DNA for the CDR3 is TGTGCCAGCTCACCTCCTAATCAAGCCAGGGGTCACGAGCAGTACTTC.

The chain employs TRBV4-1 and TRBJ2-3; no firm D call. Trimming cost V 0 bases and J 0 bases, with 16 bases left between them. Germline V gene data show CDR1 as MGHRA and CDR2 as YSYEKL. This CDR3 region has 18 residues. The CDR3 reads CASSQDLTISTSTDTQYF. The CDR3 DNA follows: TGCGCCAGCAGCCAAGATTTAACTATCAGTACTAGCACAGATACGCAGTATTTT.

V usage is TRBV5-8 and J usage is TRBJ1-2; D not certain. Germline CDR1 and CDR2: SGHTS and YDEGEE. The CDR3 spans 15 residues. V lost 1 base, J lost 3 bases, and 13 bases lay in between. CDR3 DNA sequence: TGTGCCAGCAGCTTGCTCCTACAGCTGGACTATGGCTACACCTTC. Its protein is CASSLLLQLDYGYTF.

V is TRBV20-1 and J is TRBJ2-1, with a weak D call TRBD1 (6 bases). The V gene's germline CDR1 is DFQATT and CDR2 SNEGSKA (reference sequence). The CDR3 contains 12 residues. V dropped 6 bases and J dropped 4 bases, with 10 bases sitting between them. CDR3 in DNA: TGCAGTGCGGCAGGGGTTTACAATGAGCAGTTCTTC. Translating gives CSAAGVYNEQFF.

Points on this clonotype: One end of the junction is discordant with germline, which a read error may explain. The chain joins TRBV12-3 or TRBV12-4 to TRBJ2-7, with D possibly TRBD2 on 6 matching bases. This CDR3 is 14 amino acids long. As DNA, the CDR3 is TGTGCCAGCAGTTTGCGGAGGGCCTCCCACGAGCAGTACTTC. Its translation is CASSLRRASHEQYF.

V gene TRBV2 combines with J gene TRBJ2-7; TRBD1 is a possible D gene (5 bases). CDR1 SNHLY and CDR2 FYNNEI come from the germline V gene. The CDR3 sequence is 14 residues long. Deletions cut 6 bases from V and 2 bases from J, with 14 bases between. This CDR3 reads CASRPGKGTYEQYF. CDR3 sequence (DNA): TGTGCCAGCAGACCAGGGAAGGGTACCTACGAGCAGTACTTC.

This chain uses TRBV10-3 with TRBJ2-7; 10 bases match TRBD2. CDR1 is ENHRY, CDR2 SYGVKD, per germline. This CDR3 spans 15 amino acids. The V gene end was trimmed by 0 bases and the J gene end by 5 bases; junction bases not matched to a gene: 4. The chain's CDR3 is CAISESASGSDEQYF. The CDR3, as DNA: TGTGCCATCAGTGAGTCTGCTAGCGGGAGTGACGAGCAGTACTTC.

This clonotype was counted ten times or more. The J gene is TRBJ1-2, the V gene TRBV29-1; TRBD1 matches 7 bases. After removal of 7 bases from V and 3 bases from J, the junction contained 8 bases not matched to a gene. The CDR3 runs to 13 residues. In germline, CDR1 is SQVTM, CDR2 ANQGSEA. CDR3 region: CSAADRVDYGYTF. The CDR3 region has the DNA TGCAGCGCTGCAGACAGGGTCGACTATGGCTACACCTTC.

The CDR3 region is CASSLYDKQYF. Written as DNA, the CDR3 is TGTGCCAGCAGCTTATATGATAAGCAGTACTTC. V usage is TRBV7-9 and J usage is TRBJ2-7, with D hard to call. The length of the CDR3 is 11 residues. V dropped 2 bases and J dropped 8 bases, with 7 bases sitting between them. The germline gives CDR1 SEHNR, CDR2 FQNEAQ (reference sequence). Together with reference TRBV7-9 and TRBJ2-7, the CDR3 gives the full variable domain: DTGVSQNPRHKITKRGQNVTFRCDPISEHNRLYWYRQTLGQGPEFLTYFQNEAQLEKSRLLSDRFSAERPKGSFSTLEIQRTEQGDSAMYLCASSLYDKQYFGPGTRLTVT.